Below, 20 T cell receptor beta chains from the same sample are listed, as sequenced in a study of OX40 agonist ivuxolimab in advanced cancers. Method: immunoSEQ multiplex PCR; TCRdb's copy keeps in-frame clones and lacks some. The sample has 70,000 to 95,000 clones, roughly 94% seen once. Sample: CD4+ or CD8+ T cells sorted from blood, taken in a trial of the OX40 agonist ivuxolimab. The receptors shown here come from an adult with an advanced solid tumor such as melanoma, head and neck, liver or kidney cancer.

This clone appeared once. The V call is TRBV30, the J call TRBJ1-2, with TRBD1 as a possible D gene (5 bases). Germline V lookup: CDR1 GTSNPN, CDR2 SVGIG (reference sequence). The V and J ends lost 8 bases and 5 bases respectively, with 9 bases between them. CDR3 length: 10 residues. The chain's CDR3 is CAGGGYGYTF. CDR3 DNA sequence: TGTGCCGGCGGGGGGTATGGCTACACCTTC.

This chain links TRBV6-6 with TRBJ2-5, with D maybe TRBD1 (6 bases). The germline gives CDR1 MNHNY, CDR2 SVGAGI (reference sequence). The ends were cut back, 7 bases at V and 5 bases at J, with 17 bases in the middle. The CDR3 covers 14 residues. The CDR3 loop reads CASTRDIRRETQYF. Written as DNA, the CDR3 is TGTGCCAGCACCAGGGACATCCGGAGGGAGACCCAGTACTTC.

The chain joins TRBV7-3 to TRBJ2-7, with 7 bases that match TRBD1. Looked up from germline, CDR1 is SGHTA and CDR2 is FQGTGA. The CDR3 is 13 amino acids. V lost 3 bases, J lost 5 bases, and 4 bases stayed unmatched. The CDR3 loop reads CASSLTGMNEQYF. The CDR3 nucleotides are TGTGCCAGCAGCTTGACAGGGATGAACGAGCAGTACTTC.

This clone occurred once. This chain uses TRBV6-5 with TRBJ1-6, with D possibly TRBD1 on 6 matching bases. V gave up 6 bases and J gave up 4 bases, with 10 bases separating them. CDR1 is MNHEY, CDR2 SVGAGI, per germline. The CDR3 has 14 residues. The CDR3 DNA sequence: TGTGCCAGCAGCTCAGGGGTTTATAATTCACCCCTCCACTTT. Encoded protein: CASSSGVYNSPLHF.

This chain links TRBV6-1 with TRBJ2-3; 13 nucleotides match TRBD2. The CDR3 is 18 residues long. Germline V lookup: CDR1 MNHNS, CDR2 SASEGT. V lost 2 bases to trimming and J lost 3 bases; unmatched junction nucleotides: 8. The DNA for the CDR3 is TGTGCCAGCAGTGAAACACTAGCGGGAGGGCCGAGGACAGATACGCAGTATTTT. This translates into CASSETLAGGPRTDTQYF.

The chain couples TRBV4-1 to TRBJ1-1, with D tentatively TRBD1 (5 bases). CDR1 and CDR2 (germline): MGHRA, YSYEKL. The CDR3 is made up of 14 amino acids. The V end was cut by 5 bases, the J end by 7 bases, with 17 bases between. The CDR3 spells CASSFTTATGEAFF. The CDR3 region has the DNA TGCGCCAGCAGCTTTACAACAGCAACAGGTGAAGCTTTCTTT.

The V gene is TRBV27, the J gene TRBJ1-2; TRBD1 might be the D (5 bases). The CDR3 consists of 17 residues. V was trimmed by 6 bases and J by 6 bases, leaving 26 bases between them. CDR1 is MNHEY, CDR2 SMNVEV, per germline (reference sequence). The CDR3 DNA is TGTGCCAGCAGCTTCCGGGACGGAGATTTCATGTTGCATGGCTACACCTTC. Translation: CASSFRDGDFMLHGYTF.

The CDR3 sequence is CASSSGLYSYNEQFF. The CDR3 nucleotides are TGTGCCAGCAGCTCCGGACTCTACTCCTACAATGAGCAGTTCTTC. The V gene is TRBV11-2, the J gene TRBJ2-1; D perhaps matches TRBD2 (5 bases). Germline values: CDR1 SGHAT, CDR2 FQNNGV. V was pared by 4 bases and J by 0 bases, with 10 bases between. This CDR3 comprises 15 residues. The variable domain in full, with the rest retrieved from reference TRBV11-2 and TRBJ2-1, is EAGVAQSPRYKIIEKRQSVAFWCNPISGHATLYWYQQILGQGPKLLIQFQNNGVVDDSQLPKDRFSAERLKGVDSTLKIQPAKLEDSAVYLCASSSGLYSYNEQFFGPGTRLTVL.

Only one count was recorded for this clone. The rearrangement joins TRBV11-2 to TRBJ2-7; 8 positions match TRBD1. This CDR3 comprises 15 residues. Germline values: CDR1 SGHAT, CDR2 FQNNGV. Losses at the gene ends were 2 bases for V and 5 bases for J; bases not matched to a gene: 8. CDR3 DNA: TGTGCCAGCAGCTTACGTGCAGGGGGCGATGACGAGCAGTACTTC. Amino acids: CASSLRAGGDDEQYF.

This sequence joins TRBV30 and TRBJ1-1; TRBD1 matches 8 bases. This CDR3 comprises 13 residues. The ends lost 3 bases at V and 3 bases at J; junction bases unmatched: 3. Germline V gene data show CDR1 as GTSNPN and CDR2 as SVGIG (reference sequence). The CDR3 sequence is CAWRTGVDTEAFF. CDR3 DNA sequence: TGTGCCTGGAGGACAGGGGTTGACACTGAAGCTTTCTTT. Complete variable domain (other parts from reference TRBV30 and TRBJ1-1): SQTIHQWPATLVQPVGSPLSLECTVEGTSNPNLYWYRQAAGRGLQLLFYSVGIGQISSEVPQNLSASRPQDRQFILSSKKLLLSDSGFYLCAWRTGVDTEAFFGQGTRLTVV.

The V gene is TRBV5-1, the J gene TRBJ1-1, with D hard to call. The CDR3 has 15 amino acids. V lost 0 bases and J 0 bases, leaving 9 bases between the germline ends. Germline CDR1 and CDR2: SGHRS and YFSETQ. The CDR3 loop is CASSLGLYMNTEAFF. The CDR3 DNA reads TGCGCCAGCAGCTTGGGTCTTTACATGAACACTGAAGCTTTCTTT. Full variable domain (outside the CDR3, taken from reference TRBV5-1 and TRBJ1-1): KAGVTQTPRYLIKTRGQQVTLSCSPISGHRSVSWYQQTPGQGLQFLFEYFSETQRNKGNFPGRFSGRQFSNSRSEMNVSTLELGDSALYLCASSLGLYMNTEAFFGQGTRLTVV.

V and J are TRBV7-6 and TRBJ1-1, with D possibly being TRBD1 (6 bases). Germline lookup yields CDR1 SGHVS and CDR2 FNYEAQ. V was shortened by 6 bases and J by 0 bases, with 11 bases between the two germline ends. The CDR3 spans 14 residues. Written as DNA, the CDR3 is TGTGCCAGCAGGCTAGGGGGGATGAACACTGAAGCTTTCTTT. Protein sequence: CASRLGGMNTEAFF.

J is TRBJ1-2 and V is TRBV10-2; 9 positions agree with TRBD1. Losses at the gene ends were 9 bases for V and 7 bases for J; bases not matched to a gene: 3. CDR1 is WSHSY and CDR2 is SAAADI in the germline V gene. This CDR3 spans 11 amino acids. CDR3 DNA sequence: TGCGCCAGTGGGACAGGGTTTGGCTACACCTTC. Translation gives CASGTGFGYTF.

J is TRBJ1-1 and V is TRBV2; D gene uncertain. The CDR3 runs to 13 residues. V lost 6 bases and J lost 0, with 8 bases in between. Germline CDR1 SNHLY, CDR2 FYNNEI. As DNA, the CDR3 is TGTGCCAGCAGCTGGAGGCTGAACACTGAAGCTTTCTTT. Translated, it gives CASSWRLNTEAFF. Variable domain in full (rest from reference TRBV2 and TRBJ1-1): EPEVTQTPSHQVTQMGQEVILRCVPISNHLYFYWYRQILGQKVEFLVSFYNNEISEKSEIFDDQFSVERPDGSNFTLKIRSTKLEDSAMYFCASSWRLNTEAFFGQGTRLTVV.

V is TRBV6-5 and J is TRBJ1-4; D possibly corresponds to TRBD1 (6 bases). Germline values: CDR1 MNHEY, CDR2 SVGAGI. V lost 0 bases and J 8 bases, leaving 16 bases between the germline ends. This CDR3 contains 16 residues. The CDR3 region has the DNA TGTGCCAGCAGTTACTCTCCACAGGGACTTTTAGAAAAACTGTTTTTT. It is translated as CASSYSPQGLLEKLFF.

As DNA, the CDR3 is TGTGCCAGCAGTACAGGGGGCTATATCACAGATACGCAGTATTTT. Encoded protein: CASSTGGYITDTQYF. The chain has TRBV27 and TRBJ2-3; 9 nucleotides match TRBD1. CDR1 is MNHEY, CDR2 SMNVEV, per germline (reference sequence). CDR3 length equals 15 residues. J was trimmed by 2 bases and V by 5 bases; bases with no gene match: 5.

V and J are TRBV7-6 and TRBJ1-1, with 8 bases aligning to TRBD1. The junction had 12 bases not matched to a gene; V was cut back by 6 bases and J by 3 bases. Per germline, CDR1 SGHVS and CDR2 FNYEAQ. This CDR3 comprises 16 residues. CDR3 region: CASSQLGTGIYTEAFF. In nucleotides, the CDR3 is TGTGCCAGCAGTCAACTCGGGACAGGAATTTACACTGAAGCTTTCTTT.

The chain has TRBV15 and TRBJ2-5, with TRBD1 matching over 8 bases. The CDR3 runs to 15 residues. V lost 8 bases and J lost 0; bases outside the gene matches: 8. Germline V CDR1 and CDR2: LNHNV, YYDKDF (reference sequence). DNA of the CDR3: TGTGCCACCCGGTTCGGACAGGGCCACCAAGAGACCCAGTACTTC. Encoded protein: CATRFGQGHQETQYF.

This clone was detected a few times. The chain carries TRBV18 and TRBJ1-1; D not resolved. The CDR3 loop spans 11 amino acids. Per the germline V gene, CDR1 is KGHSH and CDR2 is LQKENI. Trimming stripped 5 bases from V and 1 base from J, with 2 bases between. CDR3 loop: CASSTNTEAFF. The CDR3 DNA sequence: TGTGCCAGCTCAACGAACACTGAAGCTTTCTTT.

The chain has TRBV4-1 and TRBJ2-1, with D possibly being TRBD1 (6 bases). This CDR3 is built from 12 residues. The V gene lost 4 bases and the J gene lost 7 bases, with 8 bases spanning the gap. CDR1 and CDR2 from the germline V gene are MGHRA and YSYEKL. The CDR3 is CASSRQGNEQFF. The CDR3 DNA is TGCGCCAGCAGCCGCCAGGGGAATGAGCAGTTCTTC.